The 32 T cell receptor beta chains below all came from one sample that was sequenced in a study of T-cell reconstitution after alpha-beta-depleted transplantation in children. Construction of the TCRbeta library involved unique molecular identifiers. Each CDR3 protein gets one entry after TCRdb re-called the PCR reads with MiXCR. In the table there are about 540,000 distinct CDR3 sequences, approximately 30% of which are singletons. This specimen was PBMCs, taken before TCRalphabeta/CD19-depleted stem cell transplant. These receptors all come from a boy in the first two years of life with Wiskott-Aldrich syndrome, due to receive a stem cell transplant.

This clonotype came up a few times. The J gene is TRBJ2-1, the V gene TRBV20-1, with 8 bases matching TRBD2. Germline V CDR1 and CDR2: DFQATT, SNEGSKA (reference sequence). The CDR3 consists of 15 residues. Trimming removed 0 bases from V and 1 base from J; junction bases left unmatched: 2. The CDR3 DNA reads as TGCAGTGCTAGAGACGGGAGGGGGTCCTACAATGAGCAGTTCTTC. Amino acid sequence: CSARDGRGSYNEQFF.

CDR3: CASSWRLAGHNEQFF. The CDR3 DNA is TGTGCCAGCAGTTGGAGGCTAGCGGGACACAATGAGCAGTTCTTC. The chain recombines TRBV7-8 with TRBJ2-1, with 9 positions matching TRBD2. CDR1 is SGHVS, CDR2 FQNEAQ, per germline. The CDR3 has 15 amino acids. V was clipped by 6 bases and J by 5 bases; unmatched bases: 8.

In its sample, this clonotype was seen a few times. J is TRBJ2-1 and V is TRBV6-1; D ambiguous. Germline CDR1 MNHNS, CDR2 SASEGT. The CDR3 extends over 13 amino acids. Trimming cost V 6 bases and J 4 bases, with 10 bases left between them. This CDR3 reads CASRSNLYNEQFF. The CDR3, as DNA: TGTGCCAGCAGGAGTAACTTGTACAATGAGCAGTTCTTC.

This clonotype has more than one count but fewer than ten. The chain joins TRBV6-5 to TRBJ1-2; maybe TRBD1 (5 bases). Germline CDR1 MNHEY, CDR2 SVGAGI. The CDR3 loop spans 16 amino acids. Deletions cut 2 bases from V and 5 bases from J, with 18 bases between. CDR3: CASSYVGLGRLYGYTF. The CDR3 coding sequence is TGTGCCAGCAGTTACGTGGGGCTGGGCAGACTATATGGCTACACCTTC.

This clonotype was detected only a few times. The DNA for the CDR3 is TGTGCCAGCAGTTTGACGGGAGCGCCCCCCTACAATGAGCAGTTCTTC. It yields the protein CASSLTGAPPYNEQFF. The V and J genes are TRBV27 and TRBJ2-1; D possibly corresponds to TRBD2 (6 bases). Germline CDR1 and CDR2: MNHEY and SMNVEV (reference sequence). The CDR3 has 16 residues. Trimming left V 3 bases short and J 2 bases short, with 14 bases between.

This clonotype was observed a single time. The genes are TRBV27 and TRBJ1-2; no definite D call. Trimming shortened V by 6 bases and J by 2 bases, and 10 bases separated the two germline ends. The CDR3 has 13 residues. Per the germline V gene, CDR1 is MNHEY and CDR2 is SMNVEV (reference sequence). In DNA, the CDR3 is TGTGCCAGCAGCCCGAACCGCAACTATGGCTACACCTTC. Its translation is CASSPNRNYGYTF.

The J gene is TRBJ2-2, the V gene TRBV5-1; D uncertain. CDR3 length: 13 amino acids. V dropped 8 bases and J dropped 4 bases, with 12 bases sitting between them. Germline V gene lookup returns CDR1 SGHRS and CDR2 YFSETQ. In nucleotides, the CDR3 is TGCGCCAGTTCAAATTCCGGCACCGGGGAGCTGTTTTTT. This gives the protein CASSNSGTGELFF.

This clonotype appeared a few times. The chain links TRBV24-1 to TRBJ2-7; D may be TRBD1 (6 bases). The germline CDR1 and CDR2 sequences are KGHDR and SFDVKD. The CDR3 is 13 amino acids. Trimming cost V 7 bases and J 7 bases, with 16 bases left between them. In nucleotides, the CDR3 is TGTGCCACCAGAGCCTCAGGGGCTGATGAGCAGTACTTC. Its translation is CATRASGADEQYF.

The chain employs TRBV28 and TRBJ2-5; a weak D match, TRBD2 (6 bases). V was clipped by 8 bases and J by 3 bases, with 16 bases between them. CDR3 length: 14 residues. Germline CDR1 MDHEN, CDR2 SYDVKM. CDR3: CASQEGAVKETQYF. The CDR3 nucleotides are TGTGCCAGCCAGGAGGGTGCGGTAAAAGAGACCCAGTACTTC.

This rearrangement joins TRBV12-3 or TRBV12-4 to TRBJ2-3; D uncertain. V lost 6 bases to trimming and J lost 5 bases, with 12 bases between them. CDR3 length: 13 residues. The CDR3 reads CASSPQFGDTQYF. CDR3 DNA: TGTGCCAGCAGCCCACAGTTTGGAGATACGCAGTATTTT.

This rearrangement joins TRBV28 to TRBJ2-7, with 10 bases fitting TRBD2. This CDR3 has 19 residues. J gave up 3 bases and V 2 bases, and 16 bases lay outside the gene matches. Germline V gene data show CDR1 as MDHEN and CDR2 as SYDVKM. CDR3 DNA: TGTGCCAGCAGTTTAGTCGCTAGCGGGAGCCCATGGGGGCGCTACGAGCAGTACTTC. Translated: CASSLVASGSPWGRYEQYF.

This clonotype has just a few counts. This rearrangement joins TRBV7-9 to TRBJ2-1, with 7 bases aligning to TRBD1. Per germline, CDR1 SEHNR and CDR2 FQNEAQ (reference sequence). V trimming: 5 bases; J trimming: 7 bases; junction bases outside the gene matches: 8. This CDR3 region has 14 residues. CDR3 sequence: CASSQGGPSNEQFF. CDR3 DNA: TGTGCCAGCAGCCAAGGGGGCCCTTCTAATGAGCAGTTCTTC.

This clonotype was found a few times. The V and J genes are TRBV29-1 and TRBJ1-5, with D uncertain. The CDR3 is made up of 12 amino acids. Germline loops: CDR1 SQVTM, CDR2 ANQGSEA. Trimming shortened V by 2 bases and J by 5 bases, and 7 bases separated the two germline ends. CDR3 bases: TGCAGCGTTGAATCTACGGATCAGCCCCAGCATTTT. This sequence encodes CSVESTDQPQHF.

The genes are TRBV20-1 and TRBJ2-4, with D possibly matching TRBD1 (6 bases). Germline V CDR1 and CDR2: DFQATT, SNEGSKA (reference sequence). The CDR3 loop spans 14 amino acids. With 6 bases removed from V and 0 bases from J, the gap between germline ends came to 12 bases. CDR3 sequence: CSAADRIAKNIQYF. CDR3 DNA sequence: TGCAGTGCCGCCGACAGGATAGCCAAAAACATTCAGTACTTC.

This chain links TRBV3-1 with TRBJ2-1; 7 bases fit TRBD2. The CDR3 sequence is 15 residues long. V shed 1 base and J 10 bases; nucleotides not matched to a gene: 10. In germline, CDR1 is LGHDT, CDR2 YNNKEL (reference sequence). In nucleotides, the CDR3 is TGTGCCAGCAGCCAAGGTGGGACTATTGGACAAGAGCAGTTCTTC. Its translation: CASSQGGTIGQEQFF.

This clonotype was seen more than once but under ten times. Sequence at one end of the junction differs from germline and may be a read error. The chain couples TRBV5-1 to TRBJ2-1, with a possible D match to TRBD2 (6 bases). This CDR3 contains 17 residues. CDR1 is SGHRS and CDR2 is YFSETQ in the germline V gene. For the CDR3, the DNA is TGCGCCAGCAGCTCCGGGACTCTCCCCAGCTCCTATAATGAGCAGTTCTTC. This gives the protein CASSSGTLPSSYNEQFF.

In its sample, this clonotype was seen a few times. The chain uses TRBV5-1 and TRBJ2-1, with 9 nucleotides matching TRBD2. CDR1 SGHRS and CDR2 YFSETQ come from the germline V gene. The ends lost 4 bases at V and 9 bases at J; junction bases unmatched: 5. This CDR3 region has 13 residues. CDR3 DNA: TGCGCCAGCAGCCCGCTAGCGGGGACTGAGCAGTTCTTC. Translated: CASSPLAGTEQFF.

The V call is TRBV5-1, the J call TRBJ1-3; no clear D gene. CDR3 length: 15 residues. The V gene lost 4 bases and the J gene lost 2 bases, with 13 bases spanning the gap. CDR1 is SGHRS, CDR2 YFSETQ, per germline. Here the CDR3 reads CASSTDGIPGNTIYF. CDR3 nucleotide sequence: TGCGCCAGCAGCACAGACGGAATCCCTGGAAACACCATATATTTT.

The CDR3 here is CASSPSVDSPLHF. CDR3 DNA sequence: TGCGCCAGCAGCCCATCCGTTGATTCACCCCTCCACTTT. This sequence joins TRBV10-1 and TRBJ1-6; D gene unclear. CDR1 is WNHNN and CDR2 is SYGVQD in the germline V gene (reference sequence). The CDR3 has 13 amino acids. V was trimmed by 6 bases and J by 8 bases, leaving 11 bases between them.

This clonotype has just a few counts. The chain joins TRBV4-2 to TRBJ2-3; D gene uncertain. CDR1 and CDR2 (germline): LGHNA, YNFKEQ. The V and J ends lost 0 bases and 5 bases respectively, with 12 bases between them. This CDR3 is 15 amino acids long. CDR3 sequence: CASSQERFRQDTQYF. DNA of the CDR3: TGTGCCAGCAGCCAAGAGCGCTTCCGTCAAGATACGCAGTATTTT.

This clonotype was seen a handful of times. The chain uses TRBV14 and TRBJ2-7, with 9 bases fitting TRBD1. This CDR3 is 16 amino acids long. V trimming: 2 bases; J trimming: 4 bases; junction bases outside the gene matches: 9. Germline values: CDR1 SGHDN, CDR2 FVKESK. The CDR3 sequence is CASSQSPGQGSYEQYF. Written as DNA, the CDR3 is TGTGCCAGCAGCCAATCACCGGGACAGGGAAGTTACGAGCAGTACTTC.

The chain is built from TRBV27 and TRBJ2-1; 8 bases agree with TRBD2. From germline, CDR1 is MNHEY and CDR2 SMNVEV (reference sequence). The CDR3 loop spans 15 amino acids. V gave up 5 bases and J gave up 9 bases; unmatched junction bases: 12. This chain's CDR3 is CASSDAIGRASEQFF. CDR3 nucleotides: TGTGCCAGCAGTGACGCGATCGGGAGGGCTTCTGAGCAGTTCTTC.

The genes are TRBV12-3 or TRBV12-4 and TRBJ2-1; 8 bases line up with TRBD2. V was pared by 5 bases and J by 8 bases, with 14 bases of the junction left unmatched. CDR3 length: 16 amino acids. CDR3 DNA sequence: TGTGCCAGCAGTCCCCCGTGGAGCGGGAGTAGTGATGAGCAGTTCTTC. Its translation: CASSPPWSGSSDEQFF.

Ten or more counts support this clonotype. This chain connects TRBV7-3 to TRBJ2-1; 11 positions match TRBD2. This CDR3 spans 15 amino acids. V lost 5 bases and J lost 7; bases outside the gene matches: 7. CDR1 SGHTA and CDR2 FQGTGA come from the germline V gene. CDR3 nucleotide sequence: TGTGCCAGCAGCACCACTAGCGGGAGATATAATGAGCAGTTCTTC. It specifies CASSTTSGRYNEQFF. Drawing the rest from reference TRBV7-3 and TRBJ2-1, the complete variable domain is GAGVSQTPSNKVTEKGKYVELRCDPISGHTALYWYRQSLGQGPEFLIYFQGTGAADDSGLPNDRFFAVRPEGSVSTLKIQRTERGDSAVYLCASSTTSGRYNEQFFGPGTRLTVL.

This clonotype appeared a few times. The rearrangement uses TRBV5-1 and TRBJ1-3, with D hard to call. Trimming removed 0 bases from V and 3 bases from J, with 10 bases in between. The CDR3 length is 15 residues. CDR1 is SGHRS, CDR2 YFSETQ, per germline. The CDR3 region is CASSLASGVGNTIYF. For the CDR3, the DNA is TGCGCCAGCAGCTTGGCGTCAGGCGTTGGAAACACCATATATTTT. The complete variable domain, with remaining parts taken from reference TRBV5-1 and TRBJ1-3, reads KAGVTQTPRYLIKTRGQQVTLSCSPISGHRSVSWYQQTPGQGLQFLFEYFSETQRNKGNFPGRFSGRQFSNSRSEMNVSTLELGDSALYLCASSLASGVGNTIYFGEGSWLTVV.

The J gene is TRBJ2-7, the V gene TRBV5-1; tentative D call: TRBD1 (6 bases). The CDR3 loop spans 15 amino acids. CDR1 and CDR2 from the germline V gene are SGHRS and YFSETQ. V lost 1 base to trimming and J lost 3 bases, with 14 bases between them. The CDR3 loop reads CASSLMDRSFYEQYF. Here the CDR3 DNA reads TGCGCCAGCAGCTTGATGGACAGATCCTTCTACGAGCAGTACTTC.

This clonotype was recorded a few times. V usage is TRBV5-4 and J usage is TRBJ2-5, with 7 positions matching TRBD1. This CDR3 has 13 amino acids. J lost 3 bases, V lost 7 bases, and 6 bases had no gene match. Looked up from germline, CDR1 is SGHNT and CDR2 is YYREEE (reference sequence). The DNA of the CDR3 is TGTGCCAGCGGGGACAGAGCTAAAGAGACCCAGTACTTC. It is translated as CASGDRAKETQYF.

The J gene is TRBJ2-1, the V gene TRBV27; a possible D gene is TRBD1 (6 bases). V was pared by 4 bases and J by 0 bases, with 16 bases between. CDR1 is MNHEY and CDR2 is SMNVEV in the germline V gene (reference sequence). This CDR3 has 17 amino acids. The chain's CDR3 is CASSYGGRGSSYNEQFF. The CDR3 bases are TGTGCCAGCAGTTATGGGGGTAGGGGGAGCTCCTACAATGAGCAGTTCTTC.

The genes are TRBV30 and TRBJ2-7; 10 bases are shared with TRBD2. The CDR3 totals 15 residues. Per germline, CDR1 GTSNPN and CDR2 SVGIG (reference sequence). V shed 5 bases, J shed 2 bases, and the junction held 9 bases outside the gene matches. This CDR3 reads CAWSSGLAATYEQYF. The CDR3 bases are TGTGCCTGGTCTTCCGGACTAGCGGCTACCTACGAGCAGTACTTC.

This clonotype was found a few times. This chain links TRBV5-1 with TRBJ2-1; D gene unclear. V dropped 4 bases and J dropped 0 bases, with 14 bases sitting between them. CDR1 is SGHRS, CDR2 YFSETQ, per germline. CDR3 size: 16 residues. CDR3 sequence reads: CASSPMMRSSYNEQFF. In DNA, the CDR3 is TGCGCCAGCAGCCCGATGATGAGGAGCTCCTACAATGAGCAGTTCTTC. The complete variable domain, with remaining parts taken from reference TRBV5-1 and TRBJ2-1, reads KAGVTQTPRYLIKTRGQQVTLSCSPISGHRSVSWYQQTPGQGLQFLFEYFSETQRNKGNFPGRFSGRQFSNSRSEMNVSTLELGDSALYLCASSPMMRSSYNEQFFGPGTRLTVL.

The chain recombines TRBV29-1 with TRBJ2-2, with D unclear. V was trimmed by 3 bases and J by 6 bases, leaving 8 bases between them. From germline, CDR1 is SQVTM and CDR2 ANQGSEA. The CDR3 length is 12 residues. CDR3: CSVEPVAGELFF. The CDR3, as DNA: TGCAGCGTTGAGCCCGTTGCCGGGGAGCTGTTTTTT.

This clonotype was seen more than once but under ten times. This chain joins TRBV5-1 and TRBJ2-5; D ambiguous. The CDR3 has 14 residues. The germline gives CDR1 SGHRS, CDR2 YFSETQ. V was shortened by 1 base and J by 4 bases, with 11 bases between the two germline ends. The CDR3 loop is CASSLIGVGETQYF. For the CDR3, the DNA is TGCGCCAGCAGCTTGATTGGGGTCGGAGAGACCCAGTACTTC.